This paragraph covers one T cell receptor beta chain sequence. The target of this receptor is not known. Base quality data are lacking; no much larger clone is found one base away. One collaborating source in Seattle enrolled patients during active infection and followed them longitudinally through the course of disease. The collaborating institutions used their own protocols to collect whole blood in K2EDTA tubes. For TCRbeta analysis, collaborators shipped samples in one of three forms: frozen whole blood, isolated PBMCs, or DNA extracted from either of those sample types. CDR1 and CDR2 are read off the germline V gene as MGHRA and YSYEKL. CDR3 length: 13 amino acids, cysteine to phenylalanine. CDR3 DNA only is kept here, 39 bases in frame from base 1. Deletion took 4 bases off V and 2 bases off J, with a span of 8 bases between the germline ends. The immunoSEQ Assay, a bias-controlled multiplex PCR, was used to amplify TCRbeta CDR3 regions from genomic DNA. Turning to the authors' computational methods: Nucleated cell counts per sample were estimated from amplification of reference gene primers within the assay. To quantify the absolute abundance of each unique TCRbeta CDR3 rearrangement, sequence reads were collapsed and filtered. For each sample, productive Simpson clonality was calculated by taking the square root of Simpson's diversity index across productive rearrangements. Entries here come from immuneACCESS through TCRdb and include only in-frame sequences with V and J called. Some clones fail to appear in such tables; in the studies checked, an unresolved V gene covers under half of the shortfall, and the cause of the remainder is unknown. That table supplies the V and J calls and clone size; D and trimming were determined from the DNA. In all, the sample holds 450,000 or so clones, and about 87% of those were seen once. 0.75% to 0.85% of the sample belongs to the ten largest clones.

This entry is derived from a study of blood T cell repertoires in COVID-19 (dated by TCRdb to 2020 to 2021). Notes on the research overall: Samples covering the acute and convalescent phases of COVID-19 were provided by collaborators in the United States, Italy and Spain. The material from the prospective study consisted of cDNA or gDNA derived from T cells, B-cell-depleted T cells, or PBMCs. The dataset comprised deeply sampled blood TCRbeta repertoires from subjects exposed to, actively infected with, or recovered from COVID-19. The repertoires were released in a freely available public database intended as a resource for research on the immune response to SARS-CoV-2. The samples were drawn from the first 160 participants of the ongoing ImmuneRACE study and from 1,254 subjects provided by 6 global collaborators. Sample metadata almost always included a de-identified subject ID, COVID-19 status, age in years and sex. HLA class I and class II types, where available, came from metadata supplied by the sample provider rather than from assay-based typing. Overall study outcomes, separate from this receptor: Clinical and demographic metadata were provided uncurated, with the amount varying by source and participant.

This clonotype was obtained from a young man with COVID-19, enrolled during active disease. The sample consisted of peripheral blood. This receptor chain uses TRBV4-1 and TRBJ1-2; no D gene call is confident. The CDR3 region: CASSRTDNYGYTF. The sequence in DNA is TGCGCCAGCAGCCGTACAGACAACTATGGCTACACCTTC.